The clone carrying this T cell receptor (beta chain) turned up a few times. Its antigen is currently unknown. A much larger clone sits a single nucleotide away, making a read error possible. TCR beta CDR3 regions were amplified from RNA transcripts. RT-PCR in the first round (using the HTBI primer set) targeted the TCR CDR3. TCRdb reprocessed the multiplex PCR reads with MiXCR, giving one entry per CDR3 protein. The profile shows hundreds of thousands of distinct CDR3 sequences, 35% of them singletons. This specimen belongs to a study of T cells in Graves' hyperthyroidism and ophthalmopathy. Germline V gene data show CDR1 as ENHRY and CDR2 as SYGVKD. This CDR3 is built from 12 residues. Points from the study as a whole: From stable hyperthyroidism, ophthalmopathy was separated by a 13 V-J model. In the blood, most expanded thyroid clonotypes above 0.001 appeared as well.

For Graves' hyperthyroidism to be stable, ophthalmopathy could not progress within 18 months. The chain couples TRBV10-3 to TRBJ2-7; D remains unclear. Sequencing used blood. The receptor was derived from a woman aged 40 to 55 with Graves' hyperthyroidism. The DNA for the CDR3 is TGTGCCATCAGTGTAAACAACTACGAGCAGTGCTTC. Protein sequence: CAISVNNYEQCF.